This passage covers 10 T cell receptor beta chains from one sample sequenced in a study of shared clonotypes between healthy human individuals. This table comes from immunoSEQ multiplex PCR, and its TCRdb copy is limited to in-frame clones, with some not included. There are under 2,000,000 clones in the sample; 85% to 95% occur only once, and 1.2% lies in the top ten. Terminally differentiated effector memory CD45RA+ cells were excluded by CCR7 positive selection of CD45RO-negative cells. The sample taken for sequencing was naive CD8+ T cells sorted from blood. The receptors come from a man aged 18 to 35 in good health.

About this clone: This CDR3 is also generated by other DNA sequences in the sample. J is TRBJ2-3 and V is TRBV30, with D uncertain. Germline CDR1 is GTSNPN and CDR2 is SVGIG (reference sequence). The V and J ends lost 0 bases and 1 base respectively, with 8 bases between them. The CDR3 is 14 residues long. The CDR3 nucleotides read TGTGCCTGGAGTGTGACTGGGGGCACAGATACGCAGTATTTT. Residues: CAWSVTGGTDTQYF.

The chain carries TRBV7-3 and TRBJ2-2; D is ambiguous. Germline V CDR1 and CDR2: SGHTA, FQGTGA. The CDR3 has 17 residues. V was cut by 5 bases and J by 1 base, with 17 bases left in between. CDR3 amino acids: CASSPPPLTLNTGELFF. CDR3 sequence (DNA): TGTGCCAGCAGCCCCCCACCTCTCACCCTGAACACCGGGGAGCTGTTTTTT.

The J gene is TRBJ2-2, the V gene TRBV9, with D maybe TRBD2 (5 bases). The V end was cut by 0 bases, the J end by 0 bases, with 9 bases between. The CDR3 sequence is 16 residues long. Germline V gives CDR1 SGDLS, CDR2 YYNGEE. DNA of the CDR3: TGTGCCAGCAGCGTAGTGGCGGGCCCGAACACCGGGGAGCTGTTTTTT. Encoded protein: CASSVVAGPNTGELFF.

The chain carries TRBV7-9 and TRBJ1-4; 10 nucleotides align to TRBD1. With V trimmed by 5 bases and J by 4 bases, 7 bases remained unmatched. Germline V lookup: CDR1 SEHNR, CDR2 FQNEAQ (reference sequence). This CDR3 comprises 16 residues. The CDR3 here is CASSPWTGGVNEKLFF. DNA for the CDR3: TGTGCCAGCAGCCCCTGGACAGGGGGTGTTAATGAAAAACTGTTTTTT.

This chain connects TRBV6-8 to TRBJ2-3; weak D call: TRBD1 (5 bases). Trimming pared 5 bases from V and 4 bases from J, leaving 16 bases between. The CDR3 runs 15 residues. CDR1 is MNHGY and CDR2 is SAAAGT in the germline V gene. The CDR3 reads CASSGQKGAPDTQYF. The CDR3 nucleotides are TGTGCCAGCAGTGGACAAAAAGGGGCACCAGATACGCAGTATTTT.

The chain joins TRBV27 to TRBJ2-1; perhaps TRBD2 as D (6 bases). Germline CDR1 and CDR2: MNHEY and SMNVEV (reference sequence). The CDR3 is made up of 14 amino acids. The V gene lost 1 base and the J gene lost 8 bases, with 12 bases spanning the gap. CDR3 amino acids: CASSLYPGGDEQFF. The CDR3 DNA follows: TGTGCCAGCAGTTTATACCCCGGGGGAGATGAGCAGTTCTTC.

On this clone itself: This CDR3 is also generated by other DNA sequences in the sample. This chain links TRBV6-5 with TRBJ2-2, with D possibly matching TRBD1 (6 bases). Trimming pared 0 bases from V and 6 bases from J, leaving 8 bases between. Germline V gene sequence: CDR1 MNHEY, CDR2 SVGAGI. The CDR3 is 14 residues long. The chain's CDR3 is CASSYSQGPGELFF. The CDR3 bases are TGTGCCAGCAGTTACTCCCAGGGGCCCGGGGAGCTGTTTTTT.

A word on this clone: This CDR3 is also generated by other DNA sequences in the sample. The V gene is TRBV6-6, the J gene TRBJ2-7; D is undetermined. Per germline, CDR1 MNHNY and CDR2 SVGAGI (reference sequence). This CDR3 has 14 amino acids. The V end was cut by 0 bases, the J end by 3 bases, with 9 bases between. The CDR3 nucleotides read TGTGCCAGCAGTTACTCAGGAGAGATCTACGAGCAGTACTTC. This translates into CASSYSGEIYEQYF.

The DNA for the CDR3 is TGTGCCAGCAGCCCAAACGCGGGGGGAGGGCCGATCAATGAGCAGTTCTTC. This translates into CASSPNAGGGPINEQFF. The V and J genes are TRBV7-6 and TRBJ2-1; TRBD2 aligns across 8 bases. This CDR3 is built from 17 residues. Germline values: CDR1 SGHVS, CDR2 FNYEAQ. The V gene end was trimmed by 5 bases and the J gene end by 6 bases; junction bases not matched to a gene: 15.

This clone occurred a few times. This chain connects TRBV6-5 to TRBJ1-4; 9 positions agree with TRBD1. CDR3 size: 13 residues. Germline CDR1 and CDR2: MNHEY and SVGAGI. With 8 bases clipped from V and 6 bases from J, the junction kept 4 bases outside the gene matches. Written as DNA, the CDR3 is TGTGCCAGCGGGGGACAGGGCGATGAAAAACTGTTTTTT. Translating gives CASGGQGDEKLFF.